Sequencing of this T cell receptor (beta chain) was carried out in a study of CD8 T cells in ankylosing spondylitis. This CDR3 has 15 residues. CDR1 LGHDT and CDR2 YNNKEL come from the germline V gene (reference sequence). Of note for this clonotype: A much larger clone differs from this one at a single base, so this may be a read error.

TCRdb re-analysed the 5' RACE reads in MiXCR, keeping a single row per CDR3 protein. The sample has some 130,000 distinct CDR3 sequences; approximately 7.3% are singletons. J is TRBJ1-3 and V is TRBV3-1; D unclear. The clonotype originates from a female donor with ankylosing spondylitis or in good health (not recorded which). Specimen: blood, either unsorted or a sorted T cell fraction (not recorded which). CDR3 sequence reads: CASSQVHNSGNTINF. CDR3 DNA: TGTGCCAGCAGCCAAGTCCACAACTCTGGAAACACCATAAATTTT.